One sample yielded the 29 T cell receptor beta chains listed below, sequenced in a study of cytomegalovirus exposure and HLA in healthy donors. Primers: 60 Vbeta forward and 13 Jbeta reverse. Sequencing used immunoSEQ multiplex PCR; TCRdb keeps in-frame clones, though not all of them. The sample has over 85,000 clones; roughly 70% are singletons. Sequencing was carried out using PBMCs. The receptor source for this set is a young man in good health and CMV-seronegative.

The V and J genes are TRBV7-2 and TRBJ2-1; D perhaps matches TRBD2 (5 bases). The CDR3 loop spans 13 amino acids. In germline, CDR1 is SGHTA, CDR2 FQGNSA. The V end lost 3 bases, the J end lost 8 bases, and 11 bases lay between the germline ends. The CDR3 here is CASSLATTDEQFF. DNA of the CDR3: TGTGCCAGCAGCTTGGCGACTACGGATGAGCAGTTCTTC.

The V gene is TRBV5-6, the J gene TRBJ1-1, with D hard to call. Between the trimmed V and J ends, which lost 1 base and 4 bases, there was a span of 14 bases. The CDR3 extends over 15 amino acids. The germline CDR1 and CDR2 sequences are SGHDT and YYEEEE. The CDR3 nucleotides are TGTGCCAGCAGCTTGAGGCAGGCGAGTTTCACTGAAGCTTTCTTT. The encoded protein is CASSLRQASFTEAFF.

This sequence joins TRBV11-2 and TRBJ2-7; TRBD2 might be the D (6 bases). With 3 bases removed from V and 5 bases from J, the gap between germline ends came to 11 bases. CDR3 length equals 13 residues. Germline V gene data show CDR1 as SGHAT and CDR2 as FQNNGV. CDR3 protein: CASSFGTHNEQYF. CDR3 sequence (DNA): TGTGCCAGCAGCTTCGGGACTCATAACGAGCAGTACTTC.

This chain links TRBV29-1 with TRBJ2-2, with 7 bases aligning to TRBD2. This CDR3 is built from 14 residues. J was trimmed by 1 base and V by 3 bases; bases with no gene match: 2. Germline CDR1 and CDR2: SQVTM and ANQGSEA. CDR3 loop: CSVDPSGNTGELFF. CDR3 nucleotide sequence: TGCAGCGTTGACCCTAGCGGGAACACCGGGGAGCTGTTTTTT.

This clone was counted a few times. The chain carries TRBV18 and TRBJ1-2, with 7 bases that match TRBD1. The CDR3 sequence is 14 residues long. With V trimmed by 3 bases and J by 7 bases, 8 bases remained unmatched. Germline values: CDR1 KGHSH, CDR2 LQKENI. The CDR3 is CASSPDRIVGGYTF. CDR3 nucleotides: TGTGCCAGCTCACCGGACAGGATAGTTGGTGGCTACACCTTC. Filled out from reference TRBV18 and TRBJ1-2, the complete variable domain reads NAGVMQNPRHLVRRRGQEARLRCSPMKGHSHVYWYRQLPEEGLKFMVYLQKENIIDESGMPKERFSAEFPKEGPSILRIQQVVRGDSAAYFCASSPDRIVGGYTFGSGTRLTVV.

This chain uses TRBV29-1 with TRBJ2-2; D perhaps matches TRBD2 (6 bases). The CDR3 has 13 residues. In germline, CDR1 is SQVTM, CDR2 ANQGSEA. V was trimmed by 6 bases and J by 5 bases, leaving 13 bases between them. The CDR3 reads CSVAGAGTGELFF. DNA of the CDR3: TGCAGCGTCGCCGGGGCGGGGACCGGGGAGCTGTTTTTT.

This chain connects TRBV2 to TRBJ1-5, with TRBD1 matching 8 bases. The germline gives CDR1 SNHLY, CDR2 FYNNEI. Trimming took 1 base from V and 5 from J; bases not matched to a gene: 10. The CDR3 consists of 17 residues. The CDR3 loop is CASSEGQGSGGYQPQHF. CDR3 bases: TGTGCCAGCAGTGAAGGTCAGGGATCAGGGGGCTATCAGCCCCAGCATTTT.

J is TRBJ2-7 and V is TRBV29-1; TRBD2 aligns across 11 bases. Looked up from germline, CDR1 is SQVTM and CDR2 is ANQGSEA. Losses at the gene ends were 2 bases for V and 3 bases for J; bases not matched to a gene: 3. There are 14 residues in the CDR3. The chain's CDR3 is CSVELAGGVYEQYF. The CDR3 DNA sequence: TGCAGCGTTGAACTAGCGGGAGGAGTCTACGAGCAGTACTTC.

The V and J genes are TRBV7-2 and TRBJ2-7; the D gene is possibly TRBD1 (6 bases). V gave up 1 base and J gave up 2 bases, with 9 bases separating them. The CDR3 sequence is 14 residues long. Germline CDR1 is SGHTA and CDR2 is FQGNSA. DNA of the CDR3: TGTGCCAGCAGCTTAGGGAACAGGGCCTACGAGCAGTACTTC. This translates into CASSLGNRAYEQYF.

The rearrangement links TRBV5-1 to TRBJ2-7; 9 nucleotides line up with TRBD1. Germline CDR1 reads SGHRS; CDR2 reads YFSETQ. Unmatched junction bases numbered 11, after V lost 4 bases and J lost 9 bases. This CDR3 has 14 residues. The CDR3 region is CASSPGTGICGQYF. The CDR3 DNA follows: TGCGCCAGCAGCCCCGGGACAGGGATTTGCGGGCAGTACTTC.

This sequence joins TRBV30 and TRBJ2-5, with 13 bases that match TRBD2. The J call may not be correct, given that the DNA end is closer to TRBJ2-7. CDR1 GTSNPN and CDR2 SVGIG come from the germline V gene (reference sequence). The CDR3 runs to 19 residues. The CDR3 DNA reads TGTGCCTGGAGTGCACACCTCTTTACTAGCGGGAGGGCCGGTTACGAGCAGTACTTC. Translation gives CAWSAHLFTSGRAGYEQYF.

The V gene is TRBV11-1, the J gene TRBJ2-1; maybe TRBD1 (6 bases). This CDR3 has 12 amino acids. Trimming pared 4 bases from V and 8 bases from J, leaving 9 bases between. Germline CDR1 SGHAT, CDR2 FQDESV (reference sequence). In DNA form, the CDR3 reads TGTGCCAGCAGCTCCAGGGGTGATGAGCAGTTCTTC. Protein sequence: CASSSRGDEQFF.

This clone was seen only a few times. The V gene is TRBV5-4, the J gene TRBJ1-1, with TRBD1 as a possible D gene (5 bases). V lost 0 bases to trimming and J lost 5 bases, with 8 bases between them. The length of the CDR3 is 13 residues. The germline V gene encodes CDR1 SGHNT and CDR2 YYREEE (reference sequence). The CDR3 sequence is CASSLAAGTEAFF. The CDR3 DNA is TGTGCCAGCAGCTTGGCGGCAGGGACTGAAGCTTTCTTT.

The V gene is TRBV7-2, the J gene TRBJ1-1; 9 bases match TRBD1. CDR3 length equals 14 residues. Trimming removed 4 bases from V and 11 bases from J; junction bases left unmatched: 11. CDR1 is SGHTA, CDR2 FQGNSA, per germline. CDR3 in amino acids: CASSSLPGQGRAFF. In DNA, the CDR3 is TGTGCCAGCAGCTCCCTGCCGGGACAGGGAAGGGCTTTCTTT.

This clone was seen only a few times. The V call is TRBV5-4, the J call TRBJ2-2; the match to TRBD2 covers 12 bases. The germline V gene has CDR1 SGHNT and CDR2 YYREEE (reference sequence). The ends lost 4 bases at V and 7 bases at J; junction bases unmatched: 8. The CDR3 spans 16 residues. DNA for the CDR3: TGTGCCAGCAGCACATCTAGCGGGGGGGCACTCGGGGAGCTGTTTTTT. This codes for CASSTSSGGALGELFF.

This chain links TRBV10-3 with TRBJ2-5; 7 bases are shared with TRBD1. CDR1 and CDR2 (germline): ENHRY, SYGVKD. The V gene end was trimmed by 5 bases and the J gene end by 9 bases; junction bases not matched to a gene: 18. CDR3 size: 16 residues. CDR3 residues: CAISPLRQGEAMAQYF. In DNA, the CDR3 is TGTGCCATCAGTCCCCTCCGACAGGGAGAGGCTATGGCCCAGTACTTC.

The J gene is TRBJ2-7, the V gene TRBV6-5; D is perhaps TRBD2 (5 bases). CDR3 length: 15 residues. Germline-derived CDR1 and CDR2 are MNHEY and SVGAGI. The V and J ends lost 3 bases and 1 base respectively, with 13 bases between them. This CDR3 is CASSYSPGYSYEQYF. The CDR3 DNA is TGTGCCAGCAGTTATTCCCCGGGGTATTCCTACGAGCAGTACTTC.

CDR3 nucleotides: TGTGCCAGCAGTCAACCGACAGGGACCAAAAACATTCAGTACTTC. Amino acid sequence: CASSQPTGTKNIQYF. This rearrangement joins TRBV7-9 to TRBJ2-4; 7 bases map to TRBD1. CDR1 and CDR2 (germline): SEHNR, FQNEAQ (reference sequence). V lost 6 bases and J lost 2; bases outside the gene matches: 7. The CDR3 loop spans 15 amino acids.

Here the CDR3 DNA reads TGCGCCAGCAGCTTGTCGCCAGGGGTGAACACTGAAGCTTTCTTT. Its protein is CASSLSPGVNTEAFF. V gene TRBV5-1 combines with J gene TRBJ1-1; weak D call: TRBD1 (6 bases). Germline CDR1 is SGHRS and CDR2 is YFSETQ. The CDR3 length is 15 residues. Trimming stripped 1 base from V and 0 bases from J, with 10 bases between.

This sequence joins TRBV27 and TRBJ2-1; the D is unclear. Trimming took off 1 base at V and 1 base at J, with 11 bases between the two ends. CDR3 length equals 16 residues. Per the germline V gene, CDR1 is MNHEY and CDR2 is SMNVEV (reference sequence). CDR3 DNA sequence: TGTGCCAGCAGTTTATTGCCAGTCAGTTCCTACAATGAGCAGTTCTTC. Its translation is CASSLLPVSSYNEQFF.

The chain couples TRBV7-6 to TRBJ1-4; 7 nucleotides align to TRBD1. This CDR3 has 14 amino acids. Germline V gives CDR1 SGHVS, CDR2 FNYEAQ. V was clipped by 5 bases and J by 7 bases; unmatched bases: 7. The CDR3 DNA is TGTGCCAGCAGCCCAGGGGGGACAATTGAAAAACTGTTTTTT. Residues: CASSPGGTIEKLFF.

This clone occurred a few times. The V and J genes are TRBV10-3 and TRBJ1-4; a possible D gene is TRBD1 (6 bases). The ends were cut back, 2 bases at V and 14 bases at J, with 9 bases in the middle. Germline CDR1 and CDR2: ENHRY and SYGVKD. CDR3 length: 11 amino acids. The CDR3 reads CAISEGTFLFF. The DNA for the CDR3 is TGTGCCATCAGTGAGGGGACATTCCTGTTTTTT.

This chain connects TRBV30 to TRBJ2-7; D is uncertain. Trimming left V 2 bases short and J 4 bases short, with 15 bases between. The CDR3 is made up of 14 amino acids. Germline V lookup: CDR1 GTSNPN, CDR2 SVGIG (reference sequence). CDR3 residues: CAWSFGDSVYEQYF. As DNA, the CDR3 is TGTGCCTGGAGTTTCGGAGATAGTGTGTACGAGCAGTACTTC.

The V gene is TRBV29-1, the J gene TRBJ1-1; the D is unclear. Trimming took 4 bases from V and 0 from J, leaving 9 bases between them. CDR3 length: 13 residues. CDR1 SQVTM and CDR2 ANQGSEA come from the germline V gene. CDR3 amino acids: CSVGPGLNTEAFF. CDR3 bases: TGCAGCGTTGGACCCGGGTTGAACACTGAAGCTTTCTTT.

This chain links TRBV19 with TRBJ2-7, with D maybe TRBD1 (6 bases). The V end was cut by 1 base, the J end by 2 bases, with 9 bases between. The CDR3 is made up of 14 amino acids. The germline CDR1 and CDR2 sequences are LNHDA and SQIVND (reference sequence). This chain's CDR3 is CASSIVAGAYEQYF. For the CDR3, the DNA is TGTGCCAGTAGTATAGTTGCAGGGGCCTACGAGCAGTACTTC.

This clone was found once. V is TRBV4-1 and J is TRBJ2-3; 8 bases fit TRBD1. The germline V gene has CDR1 MGHRA and CDR2 YSYEKL. The CDR3 consists of 16 residues. Unmatched junction bases numbered 7, after V lost 1 base and J lost 4 bases. The CDR3 nucleotides read TGCGCCAGCAGCCAAGGGAGGACAGGGCTCGCAGATACGCAGTATTTT. This translates into CASSQGRTGLADTQYF.

The J gene is TRBJ2-7, the V gene TRBV10-3; 7 bases fit TRBD1. The CDR3 covers 13 residues. Looked up from germline, CDR1 is ENHRY and CDR2 is SYGVKD. V shed 6 bases, J shed 5 bases, and the junction held 7 bases outside the gene matches. The CDR3 DNA sequence: TGTGCCATCAGAAGCAGGGGGACGCACGAGCAGTACTTC. Its translation: CAIRSRGTHEQYF.

This clone was seen only a few times. This chain links TRBV5-1 with TRBJ1-2; TRBD1 agrees at 9 bases. V trimming: 4 bases; J trimming: 7 bases; junction bases outside the gene matches: 11. The length of the CDR3 is 15 residues. The germline CDR1 and CDR2 sequences are SGHRS and YFSETQ. The CDR3 DNA sequence: TGCGCCAGCAGCACTACAGGGGGCGATCGTAGTGGCTACACCTTC. Translation: CASSTTGGDRSGYTF.

The rearrangement links TRBV9 to TRBJ2-1; 7 nucleotides agree with TRBD2. V trimming: 0 bases; J trimming: 3 bases; junction bases outside the gene matches: 3. Germline V gene data show CDR1 as SGDLS and CDR2 as YYNGEE. CDR3 length: 15 amino acids. The CDR3 loop reads CASSVGLADYNEQFF. The CDR3 nucleotides are TGTGCCAGCAGCGTAGGGCTAGCGGACTACAATGAGCAGTTCTTC.